These T cell receptor beta chains were read from a single sample in a study of blood T cell repertoires in COVID-19. Assay used: immunoSEQ multiplex PCR; TCRdb lists only in-frame clones, some missing. Of around 42,000 clones listed, roughly 85% are singletons. The material sequenced was peripheral blood. The receptor source for this set is a woman between 70 and 85 years old in a cohort sampled during active COVID-19. Both conserved end residues are part of each CDR3. Each record gives: V gene, J gene, CDR3 protein.

TRBV28	TRBJ2-1	CASSLWGPSGSLVPIYNEQFF
TRBV28	TRBJ2-6	CASSLPARFDGANVLTF
TRBV27	TRBJ1-2	CASSLSSRGYYGYTF
TRBV18	TRBJ2-4	CASSPPAGRTSLAKNIQYF
TRBV19	TRBJ2-1	CASSSRLAGARYNEQFF
TRBV2	TRBJ2-1	CASSSVTREQFF
TRBV28	TRBJ1-5	CASSFPDRYQPQHF
TRBV2	TRBJ2-2	CASSVKLAGENTGELFF
TRBV5-1	TRBJ2-1	CASSYGLAINNEQFF
TRBV3-1/TRBV3-2	TRBJ2-7	CASSQTGTSGSSEQYF
TRBV11-2	TRBJ1-1	CASSPRGGGLNTEAFF
TRBV7-3	TRBJ2-1	CASSLGEGGRGEQFF
TRBV6-2/TRBV6-3	TRBJ2-5	CASSNGLAGGGETQYF
TRBV5-8	TRBJ1-1	CASSLSGLNTEAFF
TRBV4-1	TRBJ2-7	CASSQQRTGPNYEQYF
TRBV18	TRBJ2-3	CASSPTLTSGSEDTQYF